The rows below give T cell receptor beta chains drawn from one sample of a study of cytomegalovirus exposure and HLA in healthy donors. Assay: immunoSEQ multiplex PCR; the TCRdb copy retains only in-frame clones and omits some. This sample yields hundreds of thousands of clones, of which around 89% are seen a single time; 0.9% to 1.1% belongs to the top ten. Input material: PBMCs. These receptor sequences come from a woman younger than 30 in good health and CMV-seronegative. Both conserved end residues are part of each CDR3. A D gene is named only where the DNA matches it firmly. Not all rows give a size; the values are once, few, many and, for expanded clones, a class.

j_call d_call v_call clone_size cdr3_aa cdr3_nt
TRBJ2-7 - TRBV30 - CAWSLWSTTYEQYF TGTGCCTGGAGTTTATGGAGTACAACCTACGAGCAGTACTTC
TRBJ2-7 - TRBV29-1 - CSVVGEDYEQYF TGCAGCGTTGTAGGGGAGGATTACGAGCAGTACTTC
TRBJ2-3 TRBD2 TRBV11-2 - CASSPSGRLPDTQYF TGTGCCAGCAGCCCGAGCGGGAGACTCCCAGATACGCAGTATTTT
TRBJ1-2 - TRBV5-6 - CASSSQGDGYTF TGTGCCAGCAGCTCACAGGGCGATGGCTACACCTTC
TRBJ2-7 - TRBV27 - CASREAGRSYEQYF TGTGCCAGCCGGGAAGCGGGTCGCTCCTACGAGCAGTACTTC
TRBJ2-3 TRBD1 TRBV7-6 - CASSLFGQGVTDTQYF TGTGCCAGCAGCTTGTTTGGACAGGGGGTGACAGATACGCAGTATTTT
TRBJ2-3 TRBD2 TRBV7-2 - CASSRGIAGGSTDTQYF TGTGCCAGCAGCCGGGGGATAGCGGGGGGGTCCACAGATACGCAGTATTTT
TRBJ1-5 - TRBV6-6 - CASSYMQGPSNQPQHF TGTGCCAGCAGTTACATGCAGGGTCCTAGCAATCAGCCCCAGCATTTT
TRBJ1-5 - TRBV6-6 - CASRVTDRNSNQPQHF TGTGCCAGCAGAGTTACGGACAGAAATAGCAATCAGCCCCAGCATTTT
TRBJ2-7 - TRBV5-1 - CASSLEAGGPPREQYF TGCGCCAGCAGCTTGGAGGCCGGGGGGCCCCCCCGGGAGCAGTACTTC
TRBJ2-5 TRBD2 TRBV4-2 - CASGPLAGVEETQYF TGTGCCAGCGGACCTTTAGCGGGGGTGGAAGAGACCCAGTACTTC
TRBJ2-5 - TRBV4-3 once CASSQGASQETQYF TGCGCCAGCAGCCAAGGAGCGTCCCAAGAGACCCAGTACTTC
TRBJ2-3 TRBD2 TRBV12-5 - CASGLAPGLAATDTQYF TGTGCTAGTGGTTTGGCCCCGGGACTAGCGGCCACAGATACGCAGTATTTT
TRBJ2-1 TRBD2 TRBV9 few CASSVLAGADEQFF TGTGCCAGCAGCGTACTAGCGGGGGCCGATGAGCAGTTCTTC
TRBJ2-7 - TRBV4-3 few CASSQGPERGGSYEQYF TGCGCCAGCAGCCAAGGCCCAGAAAGGGGGGGGTCCTACGAGCAGTACTTC
TRBJ1-2 - TRBV30 - CAWSAPGRANYGYTF TGTGCCTGGAGTGCGCCGGGGAGAGCTAACTATGGCTACACCTTC
TRBJ2-1 TRBD2 TRBV5-1 - CASSLAFSSGSNEQFF TGCGCCAGCAGCTTGGCCTTTTCTAGCGGGAGCAATGAGCAGTTCTTC
TRBJ1-1 - TRBV10-3 - CAISETSIAEAFF TGTGCCATCAGTGAGACTTCTATTGCTGAAGCTTTCTTT
TRBJ2-2 - TRBV25-1 - CASSEYPMKAGRTGELFF TGTGCCAGCAGTGAATACCCCATGAAGGCAGGGAGGACCGGGGAGCTGTTTTTT
TRBJ2-7 TRBD2 TRBV7-2 - CASSLDGGRGYEQYF TGTGCCAGCAGCTTAGACGGCGGGAGGGGGTACGAGCAGTACTTC
TRBJ2-1 - TRBV5-1 - CASKEGAASVEQFF TGCGCCAGCAAGGAGGGGGCCGCCTCCGTTGAGCAGTTCTTC
TRBJ1-6 - TRBV11-2 - CASSLGVGGREDSPLHF TGTGCCAGCAGCTTAGGGGTCGGGGGAAGGGAGGATTCACCCCTCCACTTT
TRBJ2-2 - TRBV11-3 - CASSLGEVYGANTGELFF TGTGCCAGCAGCTTAGGAGAGGTCTACGGGGCGAACACCGGGGAGCTGTTTTTT
TRBJ1-1 - TRBV27 - CASSLQGMNTEAFF TGTGCCAGCAGCCTACAGGGAATGAACACTGAAGCTTTCTTT
TRBJ2-7 - TRBV5-1 - CASSLSAGAYEQYF TGCGCCAGCAGCTTGTCTGCGGGCGCCTACGAGCAGTACTTC
TRBJ2-7 TRBD1 TRBV4-1 - CASSQETWDRGNWEQYF TGCGCCAGCAGCCAAGAGACTTGGGACAGGGGGAACTGGGAGCAGTACTTC
TRBJ1-5 - TRBV2 - CASTVTGNNQPQHF TGTGCCAGCACCGTCACCGGGAACAATCAGCCCCAGCATTTT
TRBJ2-7 TRBD2 TRBV9 - CASSVGGVWGGEQYF TGTGCCAGCAGCGTGGGAGGAGTGTGGGGGGGCGAGCAGTACTTC
TRBJ2-7 - TRBV11-2 - CASSSLGGYEQYF TGTGCCAGCAGTTCCCTCGGGGGCTACGAGCAGTACTTC
TRBJ2-7 - TRBV4-1 - CASRATGQTNEQYF TGCGCCAGCAGGGCTACAGGGCAGACCAACGAGCAGTACTTC
TRBJ1-2 - TRBV2 - CASSGLRARGPDYGYTF TGTGCCAGCAGTGGATTGAGGGCCCGAGGTCCGGACTATGGCTACACCTTC
TRBJ1-2 - TRBV9 - CASSVGPSDRMLGYTF TGTGCCAGCAGCGTAGGCCCCTCAGACAGGATGCTAGGCTACACCTTC
TRBJ1-1 - TRBV4-1 - CASSHPRQGMNTEAFF TGCGCCAGCAGCCACCCAAGGCAGGGAATGAACACTGAAGCTTTCTTT
TRBJ1-4 - TRBV27 - CASSLLVQGTNEKLFF TGTGCCAGCAGTTTATTGGTACAGGGTACTAATGAAAAACTGTTTTTT
TRBJ2-7 - TRBV6-6 - CASKGPPSEQYF TGTGCCAGCAAGGGGCCCCCAAGCGAGCAGTACTTC
TRBJ2-1 - TRBV6-6 - CASSYSAGAGGQFF TGTGCCAGCAGTTACTCGGCGGGGGCGGGCGGGCAGTTCTTC
TRBJ2-7 TRBD2 TRBV6-1 - CASRLAYEQYF TGTGCCAGTCGACTAGCTTACGAGCAGTACTTC
TRBJ1-4 - TRBV11-2 few CASSLDPGPSGEKLFF TGTGCCAGCAGCTTAGATCCAGGACCTTCGGGAGAAAAACTGTTTTTT
TRBJ2-7 TRBD1 TRBV19 once CASSTTPGTGDYEQYF TGTGCCAGTAGTACCACCCCCGGGACAGGGGACTACGAGCAGTACTTC
TRBJ2-6 - TRBV9 - CASSLNPRHPSGANVLTF TGTGCCAGCAGCTTAAACCCCCGACACCCCTCTGGGGCCAACGTCCTGACTTTC
TRBJ2-6 - TRBV9 once CASSVDPLSGAGANVLTF TGTGCCAGCAGCGTAGACCCTCTCTCAGGGGCTGGGGCCAACGTCCTGACTTTC
TRBJ2-7 - TRBV4-3 - CASSLGLGAPEQYF TGCGCCAGCAGCTTAGGCCTGGGGGCTCCCGAGCAGTACTTC
TRBJ1-1 - TRBV9 once CASSVGGGRTEAFF TGTGCCAGCAGCGTAGGCGGGGGGAGGACTGAAGCTTTCTTT
TRBJ2-7 TRBD2 TRBV6-4 - CASSRTSSGYEQYF TGTGCCAGCAGCCGGACTAGCAGTGGCTACGAGCAGTACTTC